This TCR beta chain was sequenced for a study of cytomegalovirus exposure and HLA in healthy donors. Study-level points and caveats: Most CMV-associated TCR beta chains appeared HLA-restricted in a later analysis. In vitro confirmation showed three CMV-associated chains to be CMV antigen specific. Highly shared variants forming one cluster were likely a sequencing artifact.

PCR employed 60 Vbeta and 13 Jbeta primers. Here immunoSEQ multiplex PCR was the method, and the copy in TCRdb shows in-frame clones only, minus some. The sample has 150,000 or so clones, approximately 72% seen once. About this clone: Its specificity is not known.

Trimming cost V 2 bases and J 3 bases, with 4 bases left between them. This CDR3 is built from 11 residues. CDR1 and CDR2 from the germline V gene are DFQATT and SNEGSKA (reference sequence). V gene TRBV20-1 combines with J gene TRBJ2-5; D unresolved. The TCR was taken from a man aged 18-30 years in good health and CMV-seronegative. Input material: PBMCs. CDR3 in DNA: TGCAGTGCTAGATCTAAAGAGACCCAGTACTTC. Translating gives CSARSKETQYF.